One sample yielded the 29 T cell receptor beta chains listed below, sequenced in a study of T cell changes during pregnancy in multiple sclerosis. Some clones are missing from TCRdb's copy, which holds only in-frame ones; the method was immunoSEQ multiplex PCR. This repertoire shows under 15,000 clones, approximately 91% found once; its top ten account for roughly 8.2%. The sample here was CD8+ T cells from peripheral blood mononuclear cells, taken in the first trimester of pregnancy. These receptor sequences come from a female donor with multiple sclerosis, enrolled in a pregnancy study.

This chain joins TRBV9 and TRBJ2-1; a weak D match, TRBD1 (6 bases). Germline assignment: CDR1 SGDLS and CDR2 YYNGEE. This CDR3 is 15 amino acids long. V shed 3 bases and J shed 7 bases, with 17 bases lying between them. Here the CDR3 reads CASSEGDLTGNEQFF. The CDR3 coding sequence is TGTGCCAGCAGCGAGGGGGATTTGACGGGGAATGAGCAGTTCTTC. Drawing the rest from reference TRBV9 and TRBJ2-1, the complete variable domain is DSGVTQTPKHLITATGQRVTLRCSPRSGDLSVYWYQQSLDQGLQFLIQYYNGEERAKGNILERFSAQQFPDLHSELNLSSLELGDSALYFCASSEGDLTGNEQFFGPGTRLTVL.

The V and J genes are TRBV28 and TRBJ2-2, with TRBD2 identical over 8 bases. V lost 5 bases, J lost 7 bases, and 9 bases stayed unmatched. CDR1 is MDHEN, CDR2 SYDVKM, per germline. This CDR3 comprises 15 residues. CDR3 bases: TGTGCCAGCAGTCCCCCGGGACTAGACCACGGGGAGCTGTTTTTT. Residues: CASSPPGLDHGELFF.

The V call is TRBV4-1, the J call TRBJ2-7; unclear D gene. CDR1 is MGHRA and CDR2 is YSYEKL in the germline V gene. Trimming stripped 0 bases from V and 4 bases from J, with 16 bases between. The CDR3 consists of 16 residues. CDR3 sequence reads: CASSQDYSSPTYEQYF. CDR3 nucleotide sequence: TGCGCCAGCAGCCAAGATTATAGCAGCCCGACGTACGAGCAGTACTTC.

The V call is TRBV7-6, the J call TRBJ2-1; D is possibly TRBD2 (5 bases). CDR3 length: 16 residues. The germline V and J ends were trimmed by 4 bases and 8 bases, with 21 bases remaining between them. Germline CDR1 is SGHVS and CDR2 is FNYEAQ. CDR3 nucleotides: TGTGCCAGCAGCTCCCCCCTAGGTCTAGCAAGCCATGAGCAGTTCTTC. It is translated as CASSSPLGLASHEQFF.

The rearrangement joins TRBV5-4 to TRBJ1-4; D perhaps matches TRBD1 (5 bases). Trimming took off 2 bases at V and 4 bases at J, with 12 bases between the two ends. The CDR3 totals 15 residues. Germline V lookup: CDR1 SGHNT, CDR2 YYREEE (reference sequence). CDR3 bases: TGTGCCAGCAGCTTAACCGGAGGGGTTAATGAAAAACTGTTTTTT. Translated: CASSLTGGVNEKLFF.

The V gene is TRBV4-3, the J gene TRBJ1-5, with 7 bases identical to TRBD1. Germline V lookup: CDR1 LGHNA, CDR2 YSLEER. V lost 0 bases to trimming and J lost 2 bases; unmatched junction nucleotides: 13. This CDR3 is built from 19 residues. The chain's CDR3 is CASSQDIPTRDSRNQPQHF. The CDR3 DNA follows: TGCGCCAGCAGCCAAGATATCCCGACCCGGGACAGCCGCAATCAGCCCCAGCATTTT.

This chain joins TRBV27 and TRBJ2-3; no reliable D call. Germline CDR1 reads MNHEY; CDR2 reads SMNVEV (reference sequence). Trimming pared 4 bases from V and 2 bases from J, leaving 10 bases between. CDR3 length: 14 amino acids. The DNA of the CDR3 is TGTGCCAGCAGTTCAGGTTCCCACACAGATACGCAGTATTTT. Translation gives CASSSGSHTDTQYF.

This chain's CDR3 is CASSYRNYNQPQHF. CDR3 sequence (DNA): TGTGCCAGCAGTTACCGCAACTACAATCAGCCCCAGCATTTT. The chain has TRBV6-6 and TRBJ1-5; D remains unclear. Germline CDR1 and CDR2: MNHNY and SVGAGI (reference sequence). With 2 bases removed from V and 3 bases from J, the gap between germline ends came to 8 bases. There are 14 residues in the CDR3.

The chain employs TRBV6-6 and TRBJ2-2; maybe TRBD1 (5 bases). From germline, CDR1 is MNHNY and CDR2 SVGAGI (reference sequence). V was pared by 4 bases and J by 3 bases, with 12 bases between. The CDR3 contains 15 residues. CDR3 DNA: TGTGCCAGCAGTTTAGGGGTTGGGGACACCGGGGAGCTGTTTTTT. It specifies CASSLGVGDTGELFF.

The CDR3 nucleotides are TGTGCCAGCAGCCAATGGGACAGGGTGAGCGAGCAGTACTTC. This translates into CASSQWDRVSEQYF. The chain is built from TRBV7-9 and TRBJ2-7; 9 nucleotides align to TRBD1. CDR3 size: 14 residues. Germline V lookup: CDR1 SEHNR, CDR2 FQNEAQ (reference sequence). Unmatched junction bases numbered 8, after V lost 5 bases and J lost 6 bases.

On this clone itself: Since a much larger clone is just one base distant, this may be a read error. This chain connects TRBV6-1 to TRBJ2-1, with 7 bases fitting TRBD2. There are 14 residues in the CDR3. CDR1 is MNHNS and CDR2 is SASEGT in the germline V gene. V lost 0 bases to trimming and J lost 4 bases; unmatched junction nucleotides: 0. For the CDR3, the DNA is TGTGCCAGCAGTGAAGCGGGGGGGTACAATGAGCAGTTCTTC. Amino acids: CASSEAGGYNEQFF.

The V and J genes are TRBV15 and TRBJ2-2; TRBD1 agrees at 9 bases. With 1 base clipped from V and 1 base from J, the junction kept 4 bases outside the gene matches. The CDR3 covers 17 residues. CDR1 is LNHNV and CDR2 is YYDKDF in the germline V gene (reference sequence). The CDR3 reads CATSRAGTGLNTGELFF. CDR3 in DNA: TGTGCCACCAGCAGAGCCGGGACAGGGCTGAACACCGGGGAGCTGTTTTTT. The full variable domain, with the rest looked up from reference TRBV15 and TRBJ2-2, is DAMVIQNPRYQVTQFGKPVTLSCSQTLNHNVMYWYQQKSSQAPKLLFHYYDKDFNNEADTPDNFQSRRPNTSFCFLDIRSPGLGDTAMYLCATSRAGTGLNTGELFFGEGSRLTVL.

DNA of the CDR3: TGTGCCAGCAGTCCCAGACAGGGTGGTGAAGCTTTCTTT. This translates into CASSPRQGGEAFF. The chain recombines TRBV27 with TRBJ1-1, with 7 bases lining up with TRBD1. The CDR3 spans 13 residues. The germline CDR1 and CDR2 sequences are MNHEY and SMNVEV (reference sequence). The ends lost 5 bases at V and 7 bases at J; junction bases unmatched: 7.

The chain carries TRBV7-3 and TRBJ2-1, with 9 nucleotides matching TRBD2. This CDR3 spans 15 amino acids. V shed 5 bases, J shed 2 bases, and the junction held 4 bases outside the gene matches. Per the germline V gene, CDR1 is SGHTA and CDR2 is FQGTGA. In DNA, the CDR3 is TGTGCCAGCAGCCCTGGGACTAGCCCCTACAATGAGCAGTTCTTC. Translating gives CASSPGTSPYNEQFF.

This chain connects TRBV6-1 to TRBJ2-7; the D gene is possibly TRBD1 (6 bases). The CDR3 totals 12 residues. Trimming shortened V by 4 bases and J by 4 bases, and 8 bases separated the two germline ends. Germline V gene sequence: CDR1 MNHNS, CDR2 SASEGT. The CDR3 protein is CASSVGAYEQYF. CDR3 in DNA: TGTGCCAGCAGTGTGGGGGCTTACGAGCAGTACTTC.

J is TRBJ2-7 and V is TRBV15; 8 bases map to TRBD2. CDR1 and CDR2 from the germline V gene are LNHNV and YYDKDF (reference sequence). With V trimmed by 8 bases and J by 2 bases, 8 bases remained unmatched. This CDR3 has 14 residues. The CDR3 sequence is CATRGGGEPYEQYF. CDR3 in DNA: TGTGCCACCCGGGGGGGTGGGGAGCCCTACGAGCAGTACTTC.

The V gene is TRBV2, the J gene TRBJ2-2, with D perhaps TRBD1 (6 bases). The germline gives CDR1 SNHLY, CDR2 FYNNEI. V lost 6 bases and J lost 0, with 14 bases in between. The CDR3 consists of 16 residues. CDR3: CASSPPDRTNTGELFF. The CDR3 bases are TGTGCCAGCAGCCCTCCCGACAGGACGAACACCGGGGAGCTGTTTTTT. The full variable domain, completed using reference TRBV2 and TRBJ2-2, is EPEVTQTPSHQVTQMGQEVILRCVPISNHLYFYWYRQILGQKVEFLVSFYNNEISEKSEIFDDQFSVERPDGSNFTLKIRSTKLEDSAMYFCASSPPDRTNTGELFFGEGSRLTVL.

V gene TRBV6-5 combines with J gene TRBJ2-7; no definite D call. V was clipped by 5 bases and J by 2 bases, with 13 bases between them. From germline, CDR1 is MNHEY and CDR2 SVGAGI. CDR3 size: 14 residues. The DNA of the CDR3 is TGTGCCAGCAGTATCGGCAGAGCGACCTACGAGCAGTACTTC. Translating gives CASSIGRATYEQYF.

This rearrangement joins TRBV19 to TRBJ1-2; 8 positions match TRBD1. Unmatched junction bases numbered 11, after V lost 6 bases and J lost 8 bases. Germline CDR1 reads LNHDA; CDR2 reads SQIVND (reference sequence). This CDR3 contains 14 residues. Here the CDR3 DNA reads TGTGCCAGTAGCTCCATGGACAGGGTGAGGGGCTACACCTTC. Its translation: CASSSMDRVRGYTF.

This clone is a singleton in its sample. The chain combines TRBV29-1 with TRBJ2-7; no clear D. Germline V CDR1 and CDR2: SQVTM, ANQGSEA. The V and J ends lost 0 bases and 3 bases respectively, with 3 bases between them. The CDR3 spans 11 residues. This CDR3 is CSVEDLYEQYF. DNA for the CDR3: TGCAGCGTTGAAGATCTCTACGAGCAGTACTTC.

The gene calls are TRBV6-1 and TRBJ1-1, with D hard to call. Trimming cost V 1 base and J 3 bases, with 6 bases left between them. The CDR3 contains 13 residues. Per the germline V gene, CDR1 is MNHNS and CDR2 is SASEGT. CDR3 sequence (DNA): TGTGCCAGCAGTGAAGACAGCCACACTGAAGCTTTCTTT. As protein: CASSEDSHTEAFF.

This sequence joins TRBV5-6 and TRBJ1-1; D may be TRBD1 (6 bases). CDR3 length equals 14 residues. The germline V gene encodes CDR1 SGHDT and CDR2 YYEEEE. V lost 5 bases to trimming and J lost 0 bases, with 11 bases between them. The CDR3 here is CASSFQGLNTEAFF. CDR3 nucleotides: TGTGCCAGCAGTTTTCAGGGGTTGAACACTGAAGCTTTCTTT.

This rearrangement joins TRBV6-5 to TRBJ1-3; 8 bases match TRBD1. Trimming removed 0 bases from V and 2 bases from J; junction bases left unmatched: 3. Germline CDR1 is MNHEY and CDR2 is SVGAGI. This CDR3 has 16 amino acids. The CDR3 loop reads CASSYSYRGAGNTIYF. The CDR3 region has the DNA TGTGCCAGCAGTTACTCGTACAGGGGGGCTGGAAACACCATATATTTT.

Only a few counts were recorded for this clone. The chain recombines TRBV7-8 with TRBJ2-7; no firm D call. Trimming took 5 bases from V and 5 from J, leaving 22 bases between them. Germline lookup yields CDR1 SGHVS and CDR2 FQNEAQ. The CDR3 extends over 16 amino acids. The CDR3 DNA follows: TGTGCCAGCAGCCCCCACCTGCCACCGGGTTCCCACGAGCAGTACTTC. This encodes CASSPHLPPGSHEQYF.

Only a few counts were recorded for this clone. The chain uses TRBV16 and TRBJ1-2; D is possibly TRBD1 (5 bases). The V gene's germline CDR1 is KGHSY and CDR2 FQNENV. Trimming pared 4 bases from V and 2 bases from J, leaving 11 bases between. The CDR3 spans 14 residues. The CDR3 here is CASSPQAPNYGYTF. The CDR3 DNA sequence: TGTGCCAGCAGCCCACAGGCCCCAAACTATGGCTACACCTTC.

CDR3 DNA sequence: TGTGCCAGCTCACCGCTAGCGGGGGGCTACCGAGAGACCCAGTACTTC. This sequence encodes CASSPLAGGYRETQYF. The chain has TRBV18 and TRBJ2-5; TRBD2 matches 11 bases. The V gene's germline CDR1 is KGHSH and CDR2 LQKENI. The CDR3 is 16 amino acids. Trimming at V came to 3 bases and at J to 4 bases, leaving 7 bases not matched to a gene.

V and J are TRBV4-3 and TRBJ1-2; a possible D gene is TRBD1 (6 bases). Germline CDR1 is LGHNA and CDR2 is YSLEER. Trimming took off 1 base at V and 7 bases at J, with 19 bases between the two ends. The CDR3 is made up of 16 amino acids. CDR3 coding DNA: TGCGCCAGCAGCCAAGTAGGAAACAGGGATGTGGGTGGCTACACCTTC. The encoded protein is CASSQVGNRDVGGYTF.

The genes are TRBV28 and TRBJ2-1, with 9 bases that match TRBD2. The ends lost 6 bases at V and 14 bases at J; junction bases unmatched: 20. Germline CDR1 and CDR2: MDHEN and SYDVKM. CDR3 size: 16 residues. CDR3 protein: CASSLAPGGGVLKEFF. In DNA form, the CDR3 reads TGTGCCAGCAGCCTCGCCCCTGGCGGGGGGGTTTTGAAGGAGTTCTTC.

This clone has a single count. The chain links TRBV21-1 to TRBJ1-2; no check of the table's D call, TRBD1, against the DNA was made. TRBV21-1 constitutes a pseudogene. This CDR3 is built from 15 residues. CDR3 nucleotides: TGTGCCAGCAGCTACGGGGACACTTGCAACTATGGCTACACCTTC. It is translated as CASSYGDTCNYGYTF.